The entry below gives a single TCR beta chain sequence along with its context. This clone was seen more than once but under ten times. The antigen it recognizes is unknown. The sample holds no much larger clone one base away, and base qualities are not on file. The sample is drawn from a study of CD8+ T cells in alopecia areata (dated by TCRdb to the late 2010s). With respect to the entire study: Treated patients were enrolled in an open-label pilot trial of oral tofacitinib at 5 to 10 mg twice daily for moderate-to-severe alopecia areata. TCRbeta CDR3 regions were amplified by immunoSEQ multiplex PCR with 35 Vbeta forward and 13 Jbeta reverse primers. Disease severity in treated patients was measured with the SALT score, which quantifies the percentage of affected scalp surface area. Biopsies were taken from tofacitinib-treated patients at baseline and again at 4 and 24 weeks into treatment, and several of those patients also had a later scalp biopsy. In both human patients and the C3H/HeJ mouse model, the study applied high-throughput TCRbeta sequencing to look at T cell clonal expansion in alopecia areata. Patients stayed on tofacitinib for 6 to 18 months and then had 6 months of follow-up off drug so that delayed response and recurrence could be assessed. RNA was extracted with the PAXgene miRNA kit for fixed scalp, the miRNeasy kit for PBMCs, and the RNeasy kit for mouse skin. Clonality in the scalp was compared among normal scalp (n=4), patchy alopecia areata scalp (n=8), and alopecia totalis/universalis scalp (n=8). Scalp tissue and sorted CD4+ and CD8+ peripheral blood T cells from patchy and totalis/universalis alopecia areata patients and from healthy controls were covered by human TCRbeta sequencing.

The time point label, read with the paper, signifies: approximately 4 weeks on oral tofacitinib. The treatment or condition label for this specimen denotes: oral pan-JAK inhibitor, 5-10 mg twice daily. Lesional scalp punch biopsies and peripheral blood were obtained from alopecia areata patients. PBMCs were separated by density centrifugation and stained for CD3, CD4 and CD8, after which CD4+ and CD8+ T cells were sorted on a FACSAria. Study-level results and caveats: With tofacitinib, both scalp clonality and the number of expanded CD8+ clones among the top 100 scalp clones went down significantly. Many expanded lesional clones were found to persist in scalp and blood during tofacitinib treatment, and relapse after treatment cessation may be partly explained by this persistence. Shared TCR sequences between patients were less evident than in mice, which may be partly attributable to HLA diversity in the patient population. Higher clonality and more expanded CD8+ clones were observed in lesional scalp than in normal scalp, particularly in alopecia totalis/universalis, a finding suggestive of antigenic drive. Scalp TCR repertoire analysis is complicated because resident alphabeta T cells in normal human skin are also sequenced, whereas mouse skin is dominated by gammadelta T cells. Because the treated cohort was small and included a single nonresponder, larger studies are needed to assess links between baseline CD8+ expansion and response.

The method was the immunoSEQ multiplex PCR assay. RNA was extracted from all samples and reverse transcribed into cDNA, which served as template for TCR sequencing. First-strand cDNA was synthesized using SuperScript III with a 2:1 mix of oligo-dT and random hexamers. Amplification bias was assessed with a synthetic immune receptor repertoire, and residual bias was removed computationally. The original pipeline was this. Raw reads were preprocessed to remove errors, and CDR3 was defined by IMGT conventions from the conserved cysteine to phenylalanine. Clonality was computed by normalizing Shannon entropy by log2 of the number of productive unique TCRs and subtracting the result from 1. Whether each scalp clone was CD4 or CD8 was inferred by checking scalp TCRbeta sequences against the CD4 and CD8 repertoires from sorted blood. Imported from immuneACCESS, the table was reduced by TCRdb to in-frame sequences with V and J called. These copies leave out some clones; in studies compared against another copy, an unresolved V gene accounts for under half, and the cause of the remainder is not known. V, J and clone size are those of that table, while D and trimming were read from the DNA. The sample includes 200,000 to 250,000 clones, with about three fifths observed a single time. Clones ranked in the top ten supply about 1.4% of the sample.

CDR1 LNHDA and CDR2 SQIVND were looked up in the germline V gene (reference sequence). V loses 1 base of germline sequence and J loses 0 bases, and the interval between the two ends is 10 bases. The CDR3 covers 17 residues, taking in both the cysteine and the phenylalanine. Of all the DNA, just the CDR3 is kept, 51 bases in frame from base 1. The V and J genes are TRBV19 and TRBJ2-6, with no D gene named confidently. Sequenced here: CD4+ T cells sorted from blood, sampled at week 4, from a patient treated with tofacitinib. The sequence derives from a human donor with alopecia areata. The CDR3 region reads CASSIVHHLSGANVLTF. The DNA sequence is TGTGCCAGTAGTATAGTCCACCACCTCTCTGGGGCCAACGTCCTGACTTTC.